The sequence of this TCR beta chain was determined in a study of cytomegalovirus exposure and HLA in healthy donors. Study-level background: An earlier analysis found around 100 million unique TCR beta sequences from around 180 million T cells. Study results and limitations: Links to common viral pathogens appeared, in a later analysis, for several of the most significant clusters.

13 Jbeta primers and 60 Vbeta primers were used for the PCR. The data were produced by immunoSEQ multiplex PCR, yet TCRdb's version contains in-frame clones alone and is incomplete. The sample carries approximately 100,000 clones, around 75% recorded once. A remark on this clone: What it recognizes is unknown.

V lost 5 bases, J lost 7 bases, and 8 bases stayed unmatched. This CDR3 is 15 amino acids long. In germline, CDR1 is LNHDA, CDR2 SQIVND (reference sequence). Material for sequencing was PBMCs. This clonotype was obtained from a female donor in good health and CMV-seronegative. The rearrangement uses TRBV19 and TRBJ2-1; TRBD2 agrees at 10 bases. CDR3: CASSRTSGGENEQFF. The CDR3, as DNA: TGTGCCAGTAGTCGGACTAGCGGAGGGGAGAATGAGCAGTTCTTC.